The clone carrying this T cell receptor (beta chain) was recorded at least ten times. The data originate from a study of T cells after yellow fever vaccination. CDR3 length equals 15 residues. TCRdb re-called the 5' RACE reads with MiXCR, one entry per CDR3 protein. The sample contains 230,000 or so distinct CDR3 sequences, approximately 6.3% of which appear only once. This TCR was sampled from a man aged 25-45 years who received the YFV17D yellow fever vaccine. This chain uses TRBV21-1 with TRBJ2-1. TRBV21-1 has pseudogene status. The material sequenced was CD4+ T cells sorted from PBMCs, taken on the day of the yellow fever booster vaccination. As DNA, the CDR3 is TGTGCCAGCAGTGAAGGGAATAGATCCTACAATGAGCAGTTCTTC. Its protein is CASSEGNRSYNEQFF.